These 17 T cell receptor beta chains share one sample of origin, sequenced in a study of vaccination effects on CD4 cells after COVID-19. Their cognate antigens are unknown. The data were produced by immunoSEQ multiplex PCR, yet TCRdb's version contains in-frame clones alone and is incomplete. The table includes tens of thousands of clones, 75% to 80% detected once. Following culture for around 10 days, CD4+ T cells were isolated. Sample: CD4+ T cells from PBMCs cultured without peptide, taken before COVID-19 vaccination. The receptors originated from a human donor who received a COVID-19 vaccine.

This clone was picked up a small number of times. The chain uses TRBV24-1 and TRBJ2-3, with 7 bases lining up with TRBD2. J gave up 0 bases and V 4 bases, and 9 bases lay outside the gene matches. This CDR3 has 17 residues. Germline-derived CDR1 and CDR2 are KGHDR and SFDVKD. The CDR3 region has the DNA TGTGCCACCAGTGACCCCCGGGGGGTATCTAGCACAGATACGCAGTATTTT. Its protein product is CATSDPRGVSSTDTQYF.

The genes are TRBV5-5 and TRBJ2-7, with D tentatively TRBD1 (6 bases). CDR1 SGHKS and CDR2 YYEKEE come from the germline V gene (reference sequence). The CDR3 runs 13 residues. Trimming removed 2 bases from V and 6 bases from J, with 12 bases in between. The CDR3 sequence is CASSFTRGSEQYV. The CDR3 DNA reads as TGTGCCAGCAGCTTCACCAGGGGCTCCGAGCAGTACGTC.

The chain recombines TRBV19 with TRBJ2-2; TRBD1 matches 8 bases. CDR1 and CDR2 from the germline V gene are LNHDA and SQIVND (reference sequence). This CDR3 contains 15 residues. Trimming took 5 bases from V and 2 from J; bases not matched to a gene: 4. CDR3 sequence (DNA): TGTGCCAGTAGTGTGGACAGGGTAAACACCGGGGAGCTGTTTTTT. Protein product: CASSVDRVNTGELFF.

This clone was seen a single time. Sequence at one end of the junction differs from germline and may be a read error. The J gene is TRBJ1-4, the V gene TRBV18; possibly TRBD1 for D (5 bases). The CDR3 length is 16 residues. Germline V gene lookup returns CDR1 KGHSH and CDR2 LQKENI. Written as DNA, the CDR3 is TGTGCCAGCTCGCCACTCGGGGCCACAACTAATGAAAAACTGTTTTTT. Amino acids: CASSPLGATTNEKLFF. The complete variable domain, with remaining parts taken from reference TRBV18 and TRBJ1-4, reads NAGVMQNPRHLVRRRGQEARLRCSPMKGHSHVYWYRQLPEEGLKFMVYLQKENIIDESGMPKERFSAEFPKEGPSILRIQQVVRGDSAAYFCASSPLGATTNEKLFFGSGTQLSVL.

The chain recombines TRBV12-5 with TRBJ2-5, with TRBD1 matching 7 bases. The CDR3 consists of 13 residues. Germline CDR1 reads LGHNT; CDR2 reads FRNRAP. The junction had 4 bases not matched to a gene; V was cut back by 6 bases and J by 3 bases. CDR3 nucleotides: TGTGCTAGTGGCCCGGGACAGAAAGAGACCCAGTACTTC. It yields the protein CASGPGQKETQYF.

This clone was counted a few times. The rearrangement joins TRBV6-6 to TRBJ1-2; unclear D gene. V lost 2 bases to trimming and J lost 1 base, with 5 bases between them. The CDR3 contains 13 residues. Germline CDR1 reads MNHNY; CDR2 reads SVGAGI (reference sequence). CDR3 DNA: TGTGCCAGCAGTTACAATGGTAACTATGGCTACACCTTC. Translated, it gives CASSYNGNYGYTF.

This CDR3 reads CASPWLAGGPSTDTQYF. For the CDR3, the DNA is TGTGCCAGCCCTTGGCTAGCGGGGGGACCTAGCACAGATACGCAGTATTTT. The rearrangement joins TRBV5-8 to TRBJ2-3, with 11 bases matching TRBD2. The CDR3 sequence is 17 residues long. In germline, CDR1 is SGHTS, CDR2 YDEGEE. The V and J ends lost 7 bases and 0 bases, in that order; junction bases with no gene match: 10. The whole variable domain, filled in from reference TRBV5-8 and TRBJ2-3, reads EAGVTQSPTHLIKTRGQQATLRCSPISGHTSVYWYQQALGLGLQFLLWYDEGEERNRGNFPPRFSGRQFPNYSSELNVNALELEDSALYLCASPWLAGGPSTDTQYFGPGTRLTVL.

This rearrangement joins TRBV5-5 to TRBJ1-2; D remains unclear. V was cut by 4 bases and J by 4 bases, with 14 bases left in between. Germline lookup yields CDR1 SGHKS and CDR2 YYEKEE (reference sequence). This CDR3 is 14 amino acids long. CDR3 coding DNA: TGTGCCAGCAGCCCCCTTGAGACTCGCTATGGCTACACCTTC. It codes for CASSPLETRYGYTF.

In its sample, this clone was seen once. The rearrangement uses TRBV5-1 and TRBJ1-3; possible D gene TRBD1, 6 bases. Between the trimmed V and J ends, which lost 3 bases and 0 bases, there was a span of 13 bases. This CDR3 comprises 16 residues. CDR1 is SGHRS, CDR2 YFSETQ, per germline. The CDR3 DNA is TGCGCCAGCAGCTCTCAGGGGCCCTCCTCTGGAAACACCATATATTTT. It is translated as CASSSQGPSSGNTIYF.

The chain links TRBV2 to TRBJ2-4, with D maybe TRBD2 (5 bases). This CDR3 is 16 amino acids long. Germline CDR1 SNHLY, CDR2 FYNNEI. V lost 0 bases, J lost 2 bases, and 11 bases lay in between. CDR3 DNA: TGTGCCAGCAGTGAAGCGCTCGGGGATCCCAAAAACATTCAGTACTTC. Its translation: CASSEALGDPKNIQYF.

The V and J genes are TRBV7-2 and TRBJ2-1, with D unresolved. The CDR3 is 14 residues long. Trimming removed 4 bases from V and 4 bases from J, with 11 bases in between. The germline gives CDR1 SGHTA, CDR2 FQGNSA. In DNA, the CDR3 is TGTGCCAGCAGCTCCGTGGACCGATACAATGAGCAGTTCTTC. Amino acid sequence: CASSSVDRYNEQFF. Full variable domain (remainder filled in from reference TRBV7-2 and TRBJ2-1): GAGVSQSPSNKVTEKGKDVELRCDPISGHTALYWYRQSLGQGLEFLIYFQGNSAPDKSGLPSDRFSAERTGGSVSTLTIQRTQQEDSAVYLCASSSVDRYNEQFFGPGTRLTVL.

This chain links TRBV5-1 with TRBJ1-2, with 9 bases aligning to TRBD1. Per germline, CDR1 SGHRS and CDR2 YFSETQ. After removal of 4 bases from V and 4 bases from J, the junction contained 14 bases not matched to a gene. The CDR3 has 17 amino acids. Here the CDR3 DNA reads TGCGCCAGCAGCCCGGGGGTCGGGACAGGGTATGCCTATGGCTACACCTTC. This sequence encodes CASSPGVGTGYAYGYTF.

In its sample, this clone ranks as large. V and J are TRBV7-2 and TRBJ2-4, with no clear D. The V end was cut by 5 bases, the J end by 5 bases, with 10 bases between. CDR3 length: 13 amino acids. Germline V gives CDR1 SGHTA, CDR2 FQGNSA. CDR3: CASSPGPQNIQYF. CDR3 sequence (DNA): TGTGCCAGCAGCCCCGGGCCCCAAAACATTCAGTACTTC.

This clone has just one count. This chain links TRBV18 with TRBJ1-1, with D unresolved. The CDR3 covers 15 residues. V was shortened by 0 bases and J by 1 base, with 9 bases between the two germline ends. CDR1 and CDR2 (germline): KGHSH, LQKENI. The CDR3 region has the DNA TGTGCCAGCTCACCACCTCGGCGGGGGAACACTGAAGCTTTCTTT. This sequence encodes CASSPPRRGNTEAFF.

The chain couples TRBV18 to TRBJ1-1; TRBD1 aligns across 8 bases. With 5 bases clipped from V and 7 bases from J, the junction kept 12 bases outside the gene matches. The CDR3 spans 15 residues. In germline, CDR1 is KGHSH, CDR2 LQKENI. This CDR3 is CASSATGASPREAFF. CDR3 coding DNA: TGTGCCAGCTCAGCGACAGGGGCAAGTCCTCGTGAAGCTTTCTTT.

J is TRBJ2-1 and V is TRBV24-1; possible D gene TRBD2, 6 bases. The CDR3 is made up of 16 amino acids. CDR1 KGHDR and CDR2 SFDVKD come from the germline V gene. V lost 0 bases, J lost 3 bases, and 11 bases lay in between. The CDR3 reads CATSDLRNSGYNEQFF. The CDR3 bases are TGTGCCACCAGTGATTTGCGGAATAGCGGCTACAATGAGCAGTTCTTC.

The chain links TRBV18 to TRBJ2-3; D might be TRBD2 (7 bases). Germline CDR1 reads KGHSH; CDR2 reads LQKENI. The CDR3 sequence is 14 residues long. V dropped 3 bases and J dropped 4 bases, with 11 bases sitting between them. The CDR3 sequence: CASSPRGGADTQYF. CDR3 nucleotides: TGTGCCAGCTCACCGAGGGGGGGCGCAGATACGCAGTATTTT.